One T cell receptor beta chain is described in this entry. Its cognate antigen is unknown. J gave up 3 bases and V 5 bases, and 6 bases lay outside the gene matches. The CDR3 has 14 amino acids. Germline CDR1 is DFQATT and CDR2 is SNEGSKA (reference sequence). This record comes from a study of vaccination and CD4 T cells after COVID-19. Study summary: Two mRNA vaccine doses were given, either BNT162b2 or mRNA-1273. Convalescent patients gave post-COVID blood a median about 95 days post-diagnosis, range 35 to 161. Notes on the study in general: Convalescent patients' vaccine-specific clones were spike mono-reactive in 304 of 307 cases.

Oncomine TCR Beta short-read sequencing was applied to DNA from cultured CD4+ T cells. Genomic DNA was extracted from cultured CD4+ T cells. Via MiXCR, TCRdb re-called the PCR reads, giving one row per CDR3 protein. The profile covers over 9,500 distinct CDR3 sequences, with approximately 30% appearing a single time and over 15% taken by the ten largest. Treatment denoted: approximately nine-day PBMC culture with coronavirus spike peptide pools or control peptides (ViraFEST assay). These CD4+ T cells came from an unexposed donor, sampled before the COVID-19 pandemic (2011-2018). ViraFEST sequenced TCRs after peptide-pool expansion of antigen-specific T cells.

The sequenced sample consisted of CD4+ T cells from blood, cultured in vitro. The chain employs TRBV20-1 and TRBJ2-3; 9 nucleotides agree with TRBD2. The sequence was obtained from a human donor in good health. CDR3 in amino acids: CSAWAREGTDTQYF. The CDR3 DNA sequence: TGCAGTGCTTGGGCGCGGGAGGGGACAGATACGCAGTATTTT.